The T cell receptor (beta chain) under discussion was sequenced for a study of HIV-infected patients and healthy controls. This clonotype has only a few counts. The V gene's germline CDR1 is LGHDT and CDR2 YNNKEL (reference sequence). The V segment lost 4 bases and the J segment 7 bases; nucleotides outside the gene matches: 8. The CDR3 sequence is 14 residues long. A single record per CDR3 protein comes from TCRdb applying MiXCR to the 5' RACE reads. The sample carries some 20,000 distinct CDR3 sequences, 15% to 20% recorded once. Sequences were obtained from CD8+ T cells from blood. The V and J genes are TRBV3-1 and TRBJ2-7, with 9 positions matching TRBD1. This clonotype was sampled from a human donor in good health. The CDR3 nucleotides are TGTGCCAGCAGCCCTGGGACAGGGTGGGAGGAGCAGTACTTC. Translated, it gives CASSPGTGWEEQYF.